Sequencing of this TCR beta chain was carried out in a study of human T cells and chemical hapten exposure. For the study at large: In the sensitization step, 2% DPC was placed on roughly 2 cm by roughly 2 cm of upper inner arm skin. Read at 6 days, the patch tests placed 0.01% DPC on the upper back. Study-wide results and limits: Those TCRs sitting above 1 in 1000 frequency stayed the same with DPC sensitization. Expanded TCR sets contained significantly more large CDR3 similarity clusters than controls.

TCRdb re-derived calls from the RACE reads in MiXCR, one entry per CDR3 protein. The sample shows fewer than 200,000 distinct CDR3 sequences, about a fifth of them seen only once. This clonotype showed up just a few times. Its antigen is as yet unknown. The time point here: patch test 1, 2 weeks after DPC sensitization. This sample's treatment: therapeutic diphenylcyclopropenone sensitization with weekly scalp DPC. The CDR3 is made up of 18 amino acids. Germline V CDR1 and CDR2: ENHRY, SYGVKD. J gave up 7 bases and V 2 bases, and 12 bases lay outside the gene matches. This material consisted of whole blood, taken in connection with sensitization to the hapten diphenylcyclopropenone (DPC). The chain has TRBV10-3 and TRBJ2-1; 12 bases map to TRBD2. The receptor's source is a woman between 45 and 65 years old with alopecia areata. Some clones in this sample may be carry-over from other donors' samples. CDR3 coding DNA: TGTGCCATCAGTGAGCCAAGTAGTCTAGCGGGAGGGGAAAATGAGCAGTTCTTC. Encoded protein: CAISEPSSLAGGENEQFF.